The 5 T cell receptor beta chains given below trace back to one sample, sequenced in a study of T cells after yellow fever vaccination. TCRdb itself ran the 5' RACE reads through MiXCR, one entry per CDR3 protein. This table holds about 430,000 distinct CDR3 sequences, around a sixth found once. The sample in question was PBMCs, obtained before the yellow fever booster vaccination. Receptors originate from a man aged 18 to 29 who received the YFV17D yellow fever vaccine.

V and J are TRBV7-3 and TRBJ2-3; 8 bases match TRBD1. Unmatched junction bases numbered 12, after V lost 5 bases and J lost 5 bases. The germline CDR1 and CDR2 sequences are SGHTA and FQGTGA. The CDR3 is 16 residues long. The CDR3: CASSPPGQGRGDTQYF. The DNA for the CDR3 is TGTGCCAGCAGCCCCCCCGGACAGGGTAGGGGAGATACGCAGTATTTT.

This chain uses TRBV4-3 with TRBJ1-5; no clear D. The germline V and J ends were trimmed by 1 base and 10 bases, with 11 bases remaining between them. The CDR3 contains 13 residues. Germline CDR1 LGHNA, CDR2 YSLEER. The CDR3 sequence: CASSQGPWEPQHF. DNA of the CDR3: TGCGCCAGCAGCCAAGGTCCGTGGGAACCCCAGCATTTT.

A few counts support this clonotype. The chain has TRBV10-2 and TRBJ1-1; D not certain. Trimming took off 2 bases at V and 5 bases at J, with 9 bases between the two ends. CDR1 and CDR2 from the germline V gene are WSHSY and SAAADI. The CDR3 runs 13 residues. This CDR3 is CASSEGRVTEAFF. CDR3 nucleotides: TGCGCCAGCAGTGAGGGTAGGGTAACTGAAGCTTTCTTT.

V and J are TRBV7-9 and TRBJ2-7, with 7 bases that match TRBD1. This CDR3 spans 14 amino acids. Losses at the gene ends were 5 bases for V and 0 bases for J; bases not matched to a gene: 4. Germline lookup yields CDR1 SEHNR and CDR2 FQNEAQ (reference sequence). The CDR3 nucleotides are TGTGCCAGCAGCACGGGACAGATCTCCTACGAGCAGTACTTC. As protein: CASSTGQISYEQYF.

The rearrangement links TRBV4-3 to TRBJ2-1; D possibly matches TRBD1 or TRBD2 (5 bases each). Germline loops: CDR1 LGHNA, CDR2 YSLEER. There are 16 residues in the CDR3. V was clipped by 0 bases and J by 2 bases, with 11 bases between them. The CDR3 DNA reads as TGCGCCAGCAGCCAAGAAGGGGAGCGACCCTACAATGAGCAGTTCTTC. This gives the protein CASSQEGERPYNEQFF.